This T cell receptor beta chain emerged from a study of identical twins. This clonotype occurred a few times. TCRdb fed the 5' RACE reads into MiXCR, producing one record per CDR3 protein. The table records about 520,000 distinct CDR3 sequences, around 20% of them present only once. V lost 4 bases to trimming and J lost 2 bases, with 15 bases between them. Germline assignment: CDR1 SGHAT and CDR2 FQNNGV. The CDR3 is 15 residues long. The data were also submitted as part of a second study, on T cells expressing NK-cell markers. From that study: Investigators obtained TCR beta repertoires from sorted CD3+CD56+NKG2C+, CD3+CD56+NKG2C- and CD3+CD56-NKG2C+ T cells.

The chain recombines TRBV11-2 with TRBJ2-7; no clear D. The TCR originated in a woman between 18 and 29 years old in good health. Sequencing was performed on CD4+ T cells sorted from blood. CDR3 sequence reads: CASSSGPPRTYEQYF. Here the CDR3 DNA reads TGTGCCAGCAGCTCCGGGCCCCCCAGGACCTACGAGCAGTACTTC.